The next 13 T cell receptor beta chains were all read from a single sample in a study of T cell repertoires in cytomegalovirus infection. TCRdb recomputed calls from the reads with MiXCR, one row per CDR3 protein. Of 150,000 or so distinct CDR3 sequences listed, 20% to 30% are singletons. Sequencing used PBMCs. Receptors were obtained from a human donor in good health (CMV status not recorded). Some clones in this sample may be carry-over from other donors' samples.

The rearrangement links TRBV12-3 or TRBV12-4 to TRBJ2-1; 12 bases align to TRBD2. J was trimmed by 3 bases and V by 5 bases; bases with no gene match: 5. The CDR3 is made up of 16 amino acids. CDR3 sequence reads: CASSIRTSGVYNEQFF. The CDR3 DNA follows: TGTGCCAGCAGTATTCGGACTAGCGGGGTCTACAATGAGCAGTTCTTC.

V usage is TRBV7-2 and J usage is TRBJ2-3; D might be TRBD2 (7 bases). The V end lost 3 bases, the J end lost 7 bases, and 11 bases lay between the germline ends. Germline V gene sequence: CDR1 SGHTA, CDR2 FQGNSA. The CDR3 covers 13 residues. The chain's CDR3 is CASSLGRGNTQYF. The CDR3 DNA reads as TGTGCCAGCAGCTTGGGGAGGGGGAATACGCAGTATTTT.

This clonotype was observed at least ten times. V gene TRBV5-1 combines with J gene TRBJ2-1; possibly TRBD2 for D (5 bases). The CDR3 has 18 residues. CDR1 SGHRS and CDR2 YFSETQ come from the germline V gene. With 0 bases removed from V and 0 bases from J, the gap between germline ends came to 16 bases. In DNA, the CDR3 is TGCGCCAGCAGCTTGGACCGACCTCTAGGAGGCTCCTACAATGAGCAGTTCTTC. It yields the protein CASSLDRPLGGSYNEQFF.

The chain uses TRBV3-1 and TRBJ2-1, with D perhaps being TRBD1 or TRBD2 (5 bases each). V gave up 7 bases and J gave up 9 bases, with 19 bases separating them. The CDR3 spans 14 residues. Germline V gives CDR1 LGHDT, CDR2 YNNKEL (reference sequence). In DNA form, the CDR3 reads TGTGCCAGCATCCTCAGGGAAGGCGCGGGTGAGCAGTTCTTC. Its translation is CASILREGAGEQFF.

This clonotype turned up a few times. The chain couples TRBV10-3 to TRBJ1-2; D gene unclear. The CDR3 is made up of 13 amino acids. With 0 bases removed from V and 3 bases from J, the gap between germline ends came to 5 bases. Germline lookup yields CDR1 ENHRY and CDR2 SYGVKD. CDR3: CAISESEDYGYTF. The CDR3 DNA is TGTGCCATCAGTGAGTCTGAGGACTATGGCTACACCTTC.

This clonotype has ten or more counts. The V and J genes are TRBV7-2 and TRBJ1-1; D is ambiguous. CDR3 length equals 14 residues. In germline, CDR1 is SGHTA, CDR2 FQGNSA. The V end lost 2 bases, the J end lost 3 bases, and 10 bases lay between the germline ends. Here the CDR3 reads CASSLSVSHTEAFF. The CDR3 DNA sequence: TGTGCCAGCAGCTTAAGCGTTAGCCACACTGAAGCTTTCTTT.

The V call is TRBV12-3 or TRBV12-4, the J call TRBJ2-1, with TRBD2 identical over 8 bases. Trimming cost V 1 base and J 6 bases; bases outside gene matches: 5. The CDR3 covers 15 residues. CDR3 sequence (DNA): TGTGCCAGCAGTTTAGACGGGGGGGCAGTCAATGAGCAGTTCTTC. This translates into CASSLDGGAVNEQFF.

The chain has TRBV4-1 and TRBJ1-4, with 7 positions matching TRBD1. This CDR3 comprises 16 residues. The J segment lost 4 bases and the V segment lost 4 bases, leaving 9 bases of the junction unmatched. The germline CDR1 and CDR2 sequences are MGHRA and YSYEKL. This chain's CDR3 is CASSPRTRGFNEKLFF. The CDR3 coding sequence is TGCGCCAGCAGCCCGAGGACCAGGGGGTTTAATGAAAAACTGTTTTTT.

J is TRBJ2-7 and V is TRBV6-6, with a possible D match to TRBD2 (6 bases). Between the trimmed V and J ends, which lost 4 bases and 7 bases, there was a span of 14 bases. The V gene's germline CDR1 is MNHNY and CDR2 SVGAGI (reference sequence). The CDR3 has 13 residues. CDR3 in amino acids: CASSWDSSREQYF. CDR3 sequence (DNA): TGTGCCAGCAGTTGGGACTCTTCCCGGGAGCAGTACTTC.

This clonotype came up a few times. CDR3 in DNA: TGTGCCAGCAGCTTATCTGCCTGGGGCGGCACACCCAATCAGCCCCAGCATTTT. Amino acids: CASSLSAWGGTPNQPQHF. The chain couples TRBV7-2 to TRBJ1-5; weak D call: TRBD1 (5 bases). V gave up 2 bases and J gave up 3 bases, with 20 bases separating them. CDR1 is SGHTA and CDR2 is FQGNSA in the germline V gene. This CDR3 is built from 18 residues.

This clonotype was counted between two and nine times. The gene calls are TRBV7-6 and TRBJ1-4; 7 nucleotides line up with TRBD1. V shed 5 bases and J 3 bases; nucleotides not matched to a gene: 12. Germline V lookup: CDR1 SGHVS, CDR2 FNYEAQ. The CDR3 has 17 amino acids. CDR3 in amino acids: CASSIGPGGRANEKLFF. Written as DNA, the CDR3 is TGTGCCAGCAGCATAGGGCCAGGGGGTAGGGCTAATGAAAAACTGTTTTTT. The full variable domain, in which reference TRBV7-6 and TRBJ1-4 provide the parts outside the CDR3, is GAGVSQSPRYKVTKRGQDVALRCDPISGHVSLYWYRQALGQGPEFLTYFNYEAQQDKSGLPNDRFSAERPEGSISTLTIQRTEQRDSAMYRCASSIGPGGRANEKLFFGSGTQLSVL.

The table lists this clonotype with a few counts. The chain recombines TRBV25-1 with TRBJ1-3, with D tentatively TRBD1 (5 bases). Trimming removed 3 bases from V and 1 base from J, with 10 bases in between. This CDR3 spans 15 amino acids. CDR1 and CDR2 from the germline V gene are MGHDK and SYGVNS. The CDR3 DNA sequence: TGTGCCAGCAGTGACAGGGCGATATCTGGAAACACCATATATTTT. The encoded protein is CASSDRAISGNTIYF.

There are many counts of this clonotype. The gene calls are TRBV7-2 and TRBJ1-5; 11 bases match TRBD1. This CDR3 spans 17 amino acids. Germline V gene data show CDR1 as SGHTA and CDR2 as FQGNSA. V was pared by 2 bases and J by 3 bases, with 6 bases of the junction left unmatched. The CDR3, as DNA: TGTGCCAGCAGCTTAAGGGGGACAGGGGGGAACAATCAGCCCCAGCATTTT. This codes for CASSLRGTGGNNQPQHF.